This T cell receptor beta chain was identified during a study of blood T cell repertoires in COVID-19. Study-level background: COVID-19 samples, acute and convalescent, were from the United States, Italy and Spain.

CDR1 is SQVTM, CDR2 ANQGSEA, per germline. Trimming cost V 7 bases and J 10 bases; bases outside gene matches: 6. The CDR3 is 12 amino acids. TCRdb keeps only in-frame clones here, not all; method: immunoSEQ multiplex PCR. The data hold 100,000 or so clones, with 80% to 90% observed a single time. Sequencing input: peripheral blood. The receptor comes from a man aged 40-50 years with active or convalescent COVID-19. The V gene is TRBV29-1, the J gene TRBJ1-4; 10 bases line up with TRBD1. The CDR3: CSALDRGAKLFF. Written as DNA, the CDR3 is TGCAGCGCCCTGGACAGGGGGGCAAAACTGTTTTTT.